These 27 T cell receptor beta chains share one sample of origin, sequenced in a study of cytomegalovirus exposure and HLA in healthy donors. Amplification used 60 Vbeta primers and 13 Jbeta primers. Here immunoSEQ multiplex PCR was the method, and the copy in TCRdb shows in-frame clones only, minus some. The sample includes more than 130,000 clones, about 86% of them seen just once. Sequencing was carried out using PBMCs. All receptors derive from a man between 40 and 49 years old in good health and CMV-seropositive.

The V gene is TRBV5-1, the J gene TRBJ1-1; D not certain. Looked up from germline, CDR1 is SGHRS and CDR2 is YFSETQ. CDR3 length equals 13 residues. V was cut by 3 bases and J by 0 bases, with 6 bases left in between. The CDR3 reads CASSSDLNTEAFF. CDR3 coding DNA: TGCGCCAGCAGCTCGGACTTGAACACTGAAGCTTTCTTT. Full variable domain (remainder filled in from reference TRBV5-1 and TRBJ1-1): KAGVTQTPRYLIKTRGQQVTLSCSPISGHRSVSWYQQTPGQGLQFLFEYFSETQRNKGNFPGRFSGRQFSNSRSEMNVSTLELGDSALYLCASSSDLNTEAFFGQGTRLTVV.

The chain links TRBV18 to TRBJ1-1; 8 positions match TRBD1. The CDR3 is 15 residues long. V trimming: 4 bases; J trimming: 5 bases; junction bases outside the gene matches: 9. The germline V gene has CDR1 KGHSH and CDR2 LQKENI. The CDR3 protein is CASSLFPRGLTEAFF. In DNA, the CDR3 is TGTGCCAGCTCACTCTTCCCCAGGGGGCTTACTGAAGCTTTCTTT. The whole variable domain, remainder taken from reference TRBV18 and TRBJ1-1, is NAGVMQNPRHLVRRRGQEARLRCSPMKGHSHVYWYRQLPEEGLKFMVYLQKENIIDESGMPKERFSAEFPKEGPSILRIQQVVRGDSAAYFCASSLFPRGLTEAFFGQGTRLTVV.

The chain has TRBV6-5 and TRBJ1-3; 8 bases are shared with TRBD1. The CDR3 loop spans 15 amino acids. Germline V gives CDR1 MNHEY, CDR2 SVGAGI. With 5 bases clipped from V and 2 bases from J, the junction kept 5 bases outside the gene matches. The CDR3 loop is CASSPRDRTGNTIYF. CDR3 in DNA: TGTGCCAGCAGTCCCCGGGACAGGACTGGAAACACCATATATTTT.

This chain uses TRBV19 with TRBJ1-3; the match to TRBD1 covers 9 bases. The CDR3 totals 18 residues. Trimming took 6 bases from V and 0 from J; bases not matched to a gene: 12. Germline V gives CDR1 LNHDA, CDR2 SQIVND (reference sequence). The CDR3 is CASRPGQGRRHSGNTIYF. DNA of the CDR3: TGTGCCAGTAGACCGGGACAGGGTAGGAGGCACTCTGGAAACACCATATATTTT. Full variable domain (remainder filled in from reference TRBV19 and TRBJ1-3): DGGITQSPKYLFRKEGQNVTLSCEQNLNHDAMYWYRQDPGQGLRLIYYSQIVNDFQKGDIAEGYSVSREKKESFPLTVTSAQKNPTAFYLCASRPGQGRRHSGNTIYFGEGSWLTVV.

V usage is TRBV5-1 and J usage is TRBJ2-5, with D maybe TRBD2 (6 bases). The CDR3 sequence is 14 residues long. Germline V gene lookup returns CDR1 SGHRS and CDR2 YFSETQ. Between the trimmed V and J ends, which lost 4 bases and 5 bases, there was a span of 15 bases. The CDR3 DNA reads TGCGCCAGCAGCCCCATTTCGGGAGCGGAGACCCAGTACTTC. This gives the protein CASSPISGAETQYF.

The chain employs TRBV6-5 and TRBJ2-7, with D tentatively TRBD2 (5 bases). CDR1 MNHEY and CDR2 SVGAGI come from the germline V gene. Trimming removed 6 bases from V and 0 bases from J, with 12 bases in between. The CDR3 has 14 residues. The CDR3 nucleotides read TGTGCCAGCAGAAGACGGGATAGCTCCTACGAGCAGTACTTC. Encoded protein: CASRRRDSSYEQYF.

The rearrangement joins TRBV20-1 to TRBJ2-4; tentatively, D is TRBD1 (6 bases). This CDR3 is 11 amino acids long. Trimming left V 1 base short and J 15 bases short, with 13 bases between. CDR1 is DFQATT, CDR2 SNEGSKA, per germline (reference sequence). CDR3 nucleotides: TGCAGTGCTAGAGGGGGTAACAGGGTGTACTTC. Amino acids: CSARGGNRVYF.

The chain recombines TRBV9 with TRBJ1-2; D remains ambiguous. The CDR3 runs to 15 residues. V shed 0 bases and J shed 5 bases, with 14 bases lying between them. Germline V gives CDR1 SGDLS, CDR2 YYNGEE. CDR3 amino acids: CASSVGSQEIYGYTF. The CDR3 bases are TGTGCCAGCAGCGTAGGAAGTCAGGAAATTTATGGCTACACCTTC.

The rearrangement joins TRBV30 to TRBJ2-7; TRBD1 might be the D (6 bases). The V gene lost 3 bases and the J gene lost 4 bases, with 10 bases spanning the gap. Germline lookup yields CDR1 GTSNPN and CDR2 SVGIG (reference sequence). This CDR3 contains 12 residues. CDR3 nucleotide sequence: TGTGCCTGGAGCCCACAGGGTTACGAGCAGTACTTC. This gives the protein CAWSPQGYEQYF.

This sequence joins TRBV30 and TRBJ1-1; D gene ambiguous. Looked up from germline, CDR1 is GTSNPN and CDR2 is SVGIG (reference sequence). The CDR3 consists of 12 residues. The CDR3 region is CARKEVGPEAFF. DNA for the CDR3: TGTGCTAGGAAAGAAGTGGGCCCCGAAGCTTTCTTT.

CDR3 protein: CASSVGGQKYGYTF. The CDR3 bases are TGTGCCAGCAGCGTAGGGGGACAAAAATATGGCTACACCTTC. The genes are TRBV9 and TRBJ1-2; a weak D match, TRBD1 (6 bases). Germline loops: CDR1 SGDLS, CDR2 YYNGEE. The CDR3 is made up of 14 amino acids. V was shortened by 0 bases and J by 5 bases, with 11 bases between the two germline ends.

The V and J genes are TRBV27 and TRBJ2-3, with 8 nucleotides matching TRBD2. With 4 bases clipped from V and 1 base from J, the junction kept 7 bases outside the gene matches. Germline V lookup: CDR1 MNHEY, CDR2 SMNVEV (reference sequence). This CDR3 has 16 amino acids. CDR3 in DNA: TGTGCCAGCAGTTCAGGACTAGCTCTTGGCACAGATACGCAGTATTTT. Translated: CASSSGLALGTDTQYF.

The V call is TRBV29-1, the J call TRBJ2-1, with 8 bases that match TRBD1. Germline V gene data show CDR1 as SQVTM and CDR2 as ANQGSEA. J lost 2 bases, V lost 1 base, and 7 bases had no gene match. The CDR3 runs to 16 residues. The CDR3, as DNA: TGCAGCGTTGAAGCCCCGGACAGGGTCGCCTACAATGAGCAGTTCTTC. Translated, it gives CSVEAPDRVAYNEQFF.

This chain links TRBV7-3 with TRBJ1-1; TRBD1 matches at 7 bases. The CDR3 covers 15 residues. Germline CDR1 and CDR2: SGHTA and FQGTGA. V gave up 6 bases and J gave up 2 bases; unmatched junction bases: 9. The CDR3 region is CASRRDSSLNTEAFF. Here the CDR3 DNA reads TGTGCCAGCAGACGGGACAGCTCTTTAAACACTGAAGCTTTCTTT. The full variable domain, in which reference TRBV7-3 and TRBJ1-1 provide the parts outside the CDR3, is GAGVSQTPSNKVTEKGKYVELRCDPISGHTALYWYRQSLGQGPEFLIYFQGTGAADDSGLPNDRFFAVRPEGSVSTLKIQRTERGDSAVYLCASRRDSSLNTEAFFGQGTRLTVV.

The chain links TRBV6-5 to TRBJ2-7; 7 positions match TRBD2. Germline loops: CDR1 MNHEY, CDR2 SVGAGI. J gave up 2 bases and V 5 bases, and 9 bases lay outside the gene matches. The CDR3 runs 15 residues. This CDR3 is CASSQRAGQTYEQYF. DNA of the CDR3: TGTGCCAGCAGTCAACGAGCGGGGCAAACCTACGAGCAGTACTTC.

J is TRBJ1-2 and V is TRBV18, with a tentative D call TRBD1 (6 bases). The V end was cut by 5 bases, the J end by 4 bases, with 17 bases between. Germline V gene data show CDR1 as KGHSH and CDR2 as LQKENI. This CDR3 is 15 amino acids long. The CDR3 here is CASSVTGQSPYGYTF. The CDR3 DNA reads as TGTGCCAGCTCAGTCACGGGACAAAGTCCCTATGGCTACACCTTC.

V usage is TRBV7-2 and J usage is TRBJ2-2; 8 bases line up with TRBD1. V lost 1 base and J lost 5; bases outside the gene matches: 9. The germline CDR1 and CDR2 sequences are SGHTA and FQGNSA. The CDR3 totals 17 residues. The CDR3 region has the DNA TGTGCCAGCAGCTTAGTTGTGGGGGACAGGTTTACCGGGGAGCTGTTTTTT. This gives the protein CASSLVVGDRFTGELFF.

This chain connects TRBV6-1 to TRBJ1-3; no definite D call. This CDR3 region has 13 residues. The V gene's germline CDR1 is MNHNS and CDR2 SASEGT. The V end lost 6 bases, the J end lost 3 bases, and 9 bases lay between the germline ends. CDR3 coding DNA: TGTGCCAGCAGGTTTATGAGTGGAAACACCATATATTTT. Translation: CASRFMSGNTIYF.

This clone has only one observation. The rearrangement uses TRBV6-5 and TRBJ2-1; a possible D gene is TRBD2 (6 bases). This CDR3 spans 15 amino acids. V was pared by 2 bases and J by 5 bases, with 13 bases between. The germline V gene encodes CDR1 MNHEY and CDR2 SVGAGI. CDR3 residues: CASSYQVLAHNEQFF. The CDR3 nucleotides read TGTGCCAGCAGTTACCAAGTTCTAGCGCACAATGAGCAGTTCTTC.

In this sample, this clone turned up a few times. The chain carries TRBV7-8 and TRBJ2-5, with D possibly TRBD1 on 5 matching bases. Between the trimmed V and J ends, which lost 5 bases and 5 bases, there was a span of 12 bases. The germline CDR1 and CDR2 sequences are SGHVS and FQNEAQ. The CDR3 has 13 residues. CDR3 residues: CASSPQGWETQYF. CDR3 coding DNA: TGTGCCAGCAGCCCCCAGGGCTGGGAGACCCAGTACTTC. Full variable domain (outside the CDR3, taken from reference TRBV7-8 and TRBJ2-5): GAGVSQSPRYKVAKRGQDVALRCDPISGHVSLFWYQQALGQGPEFLTYFQNEAQLDKSGLPSDRFFAERPEGSVSTLKIQRTQQEDSAVYLCASSPQGWETQYFGPGTRLLVL.

The V and J genes are TRBV13 and TRBJ2-7; D call uncertain. Trimming left V 4 bases short and J 3 bases short, with 19 bases between. Per the germline V gene, CDR1 is PRHDT and CDR2 is FYEKMQ (reference sequence). This CDR3 has 16 amino acids. The CDR3 DNA sequence: TGTGCCAGCAGCTCGTCCTTGGGCCCCGCGAACTACGAGCAGTACTTC. Its protein is CASSSSLGPANYEQYF.

The chain recombines TRBV11-2 with TRBJ2-5; possible D gene TRBD2, 6 bases. Trimming removed 0 bases from V and 5 bases from J, with 10 bases in between. CDR1 and CDR2 (germline): SGHAT, FQNNGV. This CDR3 is 14 amino acids long. CDR3 residues: CASSLEGGRETQYF. As DNA, the CDR3 is TGTGCCAGCAGCTTAGAGGGGGGAAGGGAGACCCAGTACTTC.

The chain is built from TRBV19 and TRBJ2-7, with 7 bases that match TRBD2. This CDR3 comprises 16 residues. The J segment lost 5 bases and the V segment lost 10 bases, leaving 20 bases of the junction unmatched. From germline, CDR1 is LNHDA and CDR2 SQIVND (reference sequence). CDR3 bases: TGTGCCACCCAAGTTTGGAAGGGCGGGAGCGCCAACGAGCAGTACTTC. It yields the protein CATQVWKGGSANEQYF.

The gene calls are TRBV30 and TRBJ1-2; D remains ambiguous. The CDR3 has 12 amino acids. V lost 1 base to trimming and J lost 8 bases, with 11 bases between them. Germline CDR1 is GTSNPN and CDR2 is SVGIG (reference sequence). CDR3 residues: CAWSDAKKGYTF. CDR3 in DNA: TGTGCCTGGAGTGACGCGAAAAAGGGCTACACCTTC.

V is TRBV4-1 and J is TRBJ2-3; D is ambiguous. The CDR3 has 16 residues. Trimming removed 3 bases at V and 2 bases at J, with 15 bases between. The V gene's germline CDR1 is MGHRA and CDR2 YSYEKL. The CDR3 bases are TGCGCCAGCAGCCACTCGCGCATTTTTCCCACAGATACGCAGTATTTT. Translated: CASSHSRIFPTDTQYF.

This clone appeared a few times. A read error may produce the germline difference seen at one junction end. The V call is TRBV30, the J call TRBJ2-7; a weak D match, TRBD2 (5 bases). Per the germline V gene, CDR1 is GTSNPN and CDR2 is SVGIG (reference sequence). CDR3 length: 12 residues. DNA of the CDR3: TGCGGCGGACTGAGAGGCTCCTACGAGCAGTACTTC. Its protein product is CGGLRGSYEQYF.

V is TRBV19 and J is TRBJ2-7; the match to TRBD2 covers 8 bases. CDR3 size: 15 residues. J was trimmed by 6 bases and V by 5 bases; bases with no gene match: 12. The V gene's germline CDR1 is LNHDA and CDR2 SQIVND (reference sequence). DNA of the CDR3: TGTGCCAGTAGTCATAAAAGAGCGGGAGAAGCCGAGCAGTACTTC. Translation: CASSHKRAGEAEQYF.